This entry lists 18 T cell receptor beta chains sequenced from one sample in a study of beta chain features in type 1 diabetes. The study's findings and limits: Patients with Type 1 diabetes showed moderately but significantly shorter TCRB CDR3s in all four CD4+ subsets.

For these receptors, no antigen is known. Sequencing targeted expressed TCRB transcripts, as all isolated RNA had been reverse transcribed. The table came from immunoSEQ multiplex PCR; TCRdb's copy has only in-frame clones and leaves some out. The sample has hundreds of thousands of clones, over 13% seen once. The sequenced sample was naive CD4+ T cells from blood. These receptors were collected from a man between 18 and 29 years old with type 1 diabetes.

This clone was seen a few times. The CDR3, as DNA: TGCGCCAGCAGTCCGGGGTTCGGGAATGAGCAGTTCTTC. Its protein is CASSPGFGNEQFF. This chain links TRBV5-1 with TRBJ2-1; a possible D gene is TRBD2 (5 bases). V was pared by 5 bases and J by 7 bases, with 13 bases between. Per germline, CDR1 SGHRS and CDR2 YFSETQ. The CDR3 has 13 amino acids.

The rearrangement joins TRBV30 to TRBJ1-1; the match to TRBD1 covers 7 bases. The germline V gene encodes CDR1 GTSNPN and CDR2 SVGIG (reference sequence). V lost 5 bases to trimming and J lost 6 bases; unmatched junction nucleotides: 15. CDR3 length equals 15 residues. Here the CDR3 reads CAWDPGRGRVSEAFF. DNA of the CDR3: TGTGCCTGGGACCCCGGGAGGGGGCGCGTGTCTGAAGCTTTCTTT. Supplemented by reference TRBV30 and TRBJ1-1, the full variable domain reads SQTIHQWPATLVQPVGSPLSLECTVEGTSNPNLYWYRQAAGRGLQLLFYSVGIGQISSEVPQNLSASRPQDRQFILSSKKLLLSDSGFYLCAWDPGRGRVSEAFFGQGTRLTVV.

The V and J genes are TRBV2 and TRBJ1-5; D gene ambiguous. Germline assignment: CDR1 SNHLY and CDR2 FYNNEI. CDR3 length equals 12 residues. Trimming cost V 2 bases and J 1 base, with 0 bases left between them. The CDR3 region is CASSESNQPQHF. For the CDR3, the DNA is TGTGCCAGCAGTGAAAGCAATCAGCCCCAGCATTTT.

This clone was picked up a small number of times. The chain couples TRBV7-2 to TRBJ2-7, with 11 bases fitting TRBD2. The germline CDR1 and CDR2 sequences are SGHTA and FQGNSA. The CDR3 consists of 16 residues. J lost 1 base, V lost 5 bases, and 7 bases had no gene match. CDR3 protein: CASSLSGTSGSYEQYF. The CDR3, as DNA: TGTGCCAGCAGCCTATCCGGGACTAGCGGATCCTACGAGCAGTACTTC. Drawing the rest from reference TRBV7-2 and TRBJ2-7, the complete variable domain is GAGVSQSPSNKVTEKGKDVELRCDPISGHTALYWYRQSLGQGLEFLIYFQGNSAPDKSGLPSDRFSAERTGGSVSTLTIQRTQQEDSAVYLCASSLSGTSGSYEQYFGPGTRLTVT.

This clone was counted only a few times. Other DNA variants within this sample encode the same CDR3. The chain recombines TRBV7-2 with TRBJ2-5; 7 positions agree with TRBD2. The CDR3 length is 14 residues. Looked up from germline, CDR1 is SGHTA and CDR2 is FQGNSA. V lost 0 bases, J lost 2 bases, and 0 bases stayed unmatched. The CDR3 region has the DNA TGTGCCAGCAGCTTAGCGGGGGGGCAAGAGACCCAGTACTTC. It codes for CASSLAGGQETQYF. Full variable domain (rest looked up from reference TRBV7-2 and TRBJ2-5): GAGVSQSPSNKVTEKGKDVELRCDPISGHTALYWYRQSLGQGLEFLIYFQGNSAPDKSGLPSDRFSAERTGGSVSTLTIQRTQQEDSAVYLCASSLAGGQETQYFGPGTRLLVL.

Only a few counts were recorded for this clone. The chain links TRBV11-2 to TRBJ2-5, with 11 nucleotides matching TRBD2. Per germline, CDR1 SGHAT and CDR2 FQNNGV. The V gene end was trimmed by 4 bases and the J gene end by 0 bases; junction bases not matched to a gene: 4. This CDR3 is 16 amino acids long. The CDR3 sequence is CASSSRLAGYQETQYF. The CDR3 bases are TGTGCCAGCAGCTCCCGACTAGCGGGGTACCAAGAGACCCAGTACTTC.

V usage is TRBV9 and J usage is TRBJ1-4; D is uncertain. CDR3 size: 13 residues. Looked up from germline, CDR1 is SGDLS and CDR2 is YYNGEE. V shed 0 bases and J shed 4 bases, with 4 bases lying between them. Written as DNA, the CDR3 is TGTGCCAGCAGCGTAGAAAGTAATGAAAAACTGTTTTTT. This translates into CASSVESNEKLFF.

The rearrangement joins TRBV9 to TRBJ1-2, with no clear D. The CDR3 is 14 residues long. Trimming pared 3 bases from V and 5 bases from J, leaving 14 bases between. The germline V gene encodes CDR1 SGDLS and CDR2 YYNGEE. The CDR3 DNA reads TGTGCCAGCAGCGCCAGTGTAGTTACTTATGGCTACACCTTC. Translating gives CASSASVVTYGYTF.

This clone was counted between two and nine times. V and J are TRBV30 and TRBJ2-6; D is uncertain. CDR1 is GTSNPN, CDR2 SVGIG, per germline (reference sequence). V dropped 5 bases and J dropped 5 bases, with 13 bases sitting between them. This CDR3 comprises 14 residues. The CDR3 region is CAWGRAPWANVLTF. The CDR3 DNA sequence: TGTGCCTGGGGCCGGGCCCCCTGGGCCAACGTCCTGACTTTC.

In its sample, this clone was seen a few times. The chain employs TRBV7-9 and TRBJ2-2, with a possible D match to TRBD1 (6 bases). Germline V gives CDR1 SEHNR, CDR2 FQNEAQ (reference sequence). V lost 6 bases, J lost 3 bases, and 11 bases lay in between. The CDR3 runs to 14 residues. This chain's CDR3 is CASRPNRDTGELFF. The CDR3 DNA sequence: TGTGCCAGCAGACCAAACAGGGACACCGGGGAGCTGTTTTTT.

The chain links TRBV7-2 to TRBJ2-3; 8 bases line up with TRBD1. The CDR3 loop spans 15 amino acids. Per the germline V gene, CDR1 is SGHTA and CDR2 is FQGNSA. V trimming: 3 bases; J trimming: 4 bases; junction bases outside the gene matches: 6. This CDR3 reads CASSLDRVRSDTQYF. CDR3 DNA sequence: TGTGCCAGCAGCTTGGACAGGGTTCGCTCAGATACGCAGTATTTT.

This clone turned up a few times. The identical CDR3 is also encoded by other nucleotide sequences in the sample. The J gene is TRBJ1-2, the V gene TRBV29-1; no clear D. The V and J ends lost 3 bases and 0 bases respectively, with 5 bases between them. The CDR3 is made up of 12 amino acids. Germline-derived CDR1 and CDR2 are SQVTM and ANQGSEA. CDR3 amino acids: CSVDSANYGYTF. DNA for the CDR3: TGCAGCGTTGACTCCGCTAACTATGGCTACACCTTC.

This clone was counted between two and nine times. V gene TRBV29-1 combines with J gene TRBJ1-4; 8 bases are shared with TRBD1. Germline lookup yields CDR1 SQVTM and CDR2 ANQGSEA. Losses at the gene ends were 6 bases for V and 6 bases for J; bases not matched to a gene: 18. The CDR3 is 17 amino acids. CDR3 DNA sequence: TGCAGCGTGGACAGGGTCCGATCGGAGGGTTATGATGAAAAACTGTTTTTT. Encoded protein: CSVDRVRSEGYDEKLFF.

This clone was detected a few times. This chain uses TRBV18 with TRBJ2-1; D gene uncertain. V lost 0 bases and J 8 bases, leaving 14 bases between the germline ends. CDR3 length: 15 residues. Looked up from germline, CDR1 is KGHSH and CDR2 is LQKENI. The CDR3: CASSPPDLVGYEQFF. In DNA form, the CDR3 reads TGTGCCAGCTCACCACCGGATCTAGTTGGGTATGAGCAGTTCTTC. Combining the CDR3 with reference TRBV18 and TRBJ2-1 gives the whole variable domain NAGVMQNPRHLVRRRGQEARLRCSPMKGHSHVYWYRQLPEEGLKFMVYLQKENIIDESGMPKERFSAEFPKEGPSILRIQQVVRGDSAAYFCASSPPDLVGYEQFFGPGTRLTVL.

This clone turned up a few times. The rearrangement joins TRBV30 to TRBJ2-7, with D maybe TRBD1 (6 bases). V dropped 0 bases and J dropped 5 bases, with 8 bases sitting between them. This CDR3 region has 12 residues. From germline, CDR1 is GTSNPN and CDR2 SVGIG (reference sequence). This CDR3 reads CAWSVQGDEQYF. CDR3 sequence (DNA): TGTGCCTGGAGTGTACAGGGAGACGAGCAGTACTTC. Together with reference TRBV30 and TRBJ2-7, the CDR3 gives the full variable domain: SQTIHQWPATLVQPVGSPLSLECTVEGTSNPNLYWYRQAAGRGLQLLFYSVGIGQISSEVPQNLSASRPQDRQFILSSKKLLLSDSGFYLCAWSVQGDEQYFGPGTRLTVT.

This chain uses TRBV5-1 with TRBJ2-7; D not certain. Between the trimmed V and J ends, which lost 0 bases and 3 bases, there was a span of 10 bases. Germline CDR1 and CDR2: SGHRS and YFSETQ. This CDR3 is built from 14 residues. The CDR3 here is CASSLGNYGYEQYF. In DNA, the CDR3 is TGCGCCAGCAGCTTGGGCAACTATGGCTACGAGCAGTACTTC.

The chain links TRBV18 to TRBJ2-3, with 7 nucleotides matching TRBD1. Germline V gene lookup returns CDR1 KGHSH and CDR2 LQKENI. The junction had 6 bases not matched to a gene; V was cut back by 2 bases and J by 1 base. This CDR3 spans 16 amino acids. Written as DNA, the CDR3 is TGTGCCAGCTCACCATTTACAGGGGCGGGCACAGATACGCAGTATTTT. Translation: CASSPFTGAGTDTQYF.

The chain links TRBV18 to TRBJ2-5; D perhaps matches TRBD2 (5 bases). Germline CDR1 KGHSH, CDR2 LQKENI. V was cut by 3 bases and J by 2 bases, with 7 bases left in between. The CDR3 extends over 13 amino acids. CDR3 DNA: TGTGCCAGCTCACCCCGGGATCAAGAGACCCAGTACTTC. Its translation is CASSPRDQETQYF. Based on the CDR3 plus reference TRBV18 and TRBJ2-5, the full variable domain is NAGVMQNPRHLVRRRGQEARLRCSPMKGHSHVYWYRQLPEEGLKFMVYLQKENIIDESGMPKERFSAEFPKEGPSILRIQQVVRGDSAAYFCASSPRDQETQYFGPGTRLLVL.